This entry lists 2 T cell receptor beta chains sequenced from one sample in a study of spatial heterogeneity in lung cancer. Their target antigens are unknown. Study conclusions and caveats: One measure, the expanded intratumoral alpha and beta TCR count, tracked tumor mutation counts.

Documented time point: sample taken at primary tumor resection. TCRdb reprocessed the 5' RACE reads via MiXCR and lists one record per CDR3 protein. This table has approximately 8,800 distinct CDR3 sequences, approximately 12% appearing once. The source material was lung tumor tissue, sampled at surgery. These TCRs come from a male donor with early-stage non-small cell lung cancer.

This clonotype has a count of ten or more. This beta chain lies outside the target of a library built for alpha chains; its clone size means little. CDR3 bases: TGTGCCAGCAGAGAACAGGGGGCAGAGAACTATGGCTACACCTTC. This encodes CASREQGAENYGYTF. This chain connects TRBV12-3 or TRBV12-4 to TRBJ1-2; 9 positions match TRBD1. Unmatched junction bases numbered 7, after V lost 6 bases and J lost 2 bases. This CDR3 spans 15 amino acids.

This clonotype was seen many times. This beta chain slipped into a library made for alpha chains as a stray read, so its size is not meaningful. The chain employs TRBV6-5 and TRBJ1-1, with 9 bases matching TRBD1. V trimming: 6 bases; J trimming: 11 bases; junction bases outside the gene matches: 13. Germline V CDR1 and CDR2: MNHEY, SVGAGI. This CDR3 spans 14 amino acids. For the CDR3, the DNA is TGTGCCAGCAGCCGCGTCCCGGGACAGGGAAGGGCTTTCTTT. Its protein is CASSRVPGQGRAFF.